The 20 T cell receptor beta chains in this list originate from one sample, sequenced in a study of regulatory T cells in long-lasting Graves disease. Specified time point: newly diagnosed GD, antithyroid drugs for less than 3 months. PBMC RNA was the source of the TCR library. HTBI primers from iRepertoire and Arm-PCR of CDR3 regions yielded the TCR beta libraries. TCRdb independently ran MiXCR on the multiplex PCR reads; one entry per CDR3 protein. The top ten hold 23% of the sample, which has about 440,000 distinct CDR3 sequences, about a sixth seen once. This sample also belongs to another study, concerning T cells in Graves' hyperthyroidism and ophthalmopathy.

This material consisted of peripheral blood mononuclear cells (PBMCs), taken at new diagnosis, from a patient treated with antithyroid drugs. Source of these receptors: a woman aged 18-35 years with Graves disease.

This clonotype appeared many times. The V gene is TRBV20-1, the J gene TRBJ1-2; no firm D call. The V end lost 2 bases, the J end lost 6 bases, and 7 bases lay between the germline ends. This CDR3 is built from 11 residues. From germline, CDR1 is DFQATT and CDR2 SNEGSKA (reference sequence). DNA of the CDR3: TGCAGTGCTAGAACGTGGCATGGCTACACCTTC. Encoded protein: CSARTWHGYTF.

Details on this clonotype: A single base separates this from a much larger clone, so it may be a read error. This is likely a read error, given that the CDR3 carries no conserved phenylalanine or tryptophan at its end. This sequence joins TRBV28 and TRBJ2-7; 9 positions agree with TRBD2. The CDR3 is made up of 14 amino acids. In germline, CDR1 is MDHEN, CDR2 SYDVKM. The V and J ends lost 4 bases and 4 bases, in that order; junction bases with no gene match: 5. The CDR3 loop reads CASSSGLAVYEQYS. CDR3 in DNA: TGTGCCAGCAGTTCGGGACTAGCAGTATACGAGCAGTACTCC.

CDR3 DNA: TGTGCCAGCAGCCTCGCCCCGCAGGGGTCTAATCAGCCCCAGCATTTT. Residues: CASSLAPQGSNQPQHF. The chain carries TRBV6-1 and TRBJ1-5, with a weak D call TRBD1 (6 bases). Per germline, CDR1 MNHNS and CDR2 SASEGT. The CDR3 consists of 16 residues. V shed 6 bases and J shed 4 bases, with 19 bases lying between them.

This clonotype was counted ten times or more. CDR3 coding DNA: TGTGCCAGCAGCATAACAAGCACAGATACGCAGTATTTT. Translating gives CASSITSTDTQYF. The rearrangement links TRBV18 to TRBJ2-3; D remains ambiguous. The CDR3 totals 13 residues. The germline gives CDR1 KGHSH, CDR2 LQKENI. Trimming removed 8 bases from V and 0 bases from J, with 9 bases in between.

The V gene is TRBV5-1, the J gene TRBJ2-7; 15 nucleotides line up with TRBD2. This CDR3 is 15 amino acids long. Trimming at V came to 4 bases and at J to 7 bases, leaving 6 bases not matched to a gene. CDR1 is SGHRS and CDR2 is YFSETQ in the germline V gene. The chain's CDR3 is CASSSEGLAGGEQYF. In DNA, the CDR3 is TGCGCCAGCAGCAGTGAGGGACTAGCGGGAGGAGAGCAGTACTTC.

CDR3 DNA sequence: TGTGCCAGCAGCTTATGGCGGTTGAACACTGAAGCTTTCTTT. Its protein is CASSLWRLNTEAFF. The chain has TRBV7-9 and TRBJ1-1, with unresolved D. The CDR3 spans 14 residues. Germline values: CDR1 SEHNR, CDR2 FQNEAQ (reference sequence). V was shortened by 2 bases and J by 0 bases, with 7 bases between the two germline ends.

This clonotype appeared many times. The rearrangement links TRBV12-3 or TRBV12-4 to TRBJ2-1; TRBD2 aligns across 9 bases. V lost 4 bases to trimming and J lost 5 bases; unmatched junction nucleotides: 6. The CDR3 has 15 amino acids. Written as DNA, the CDR3 is TGTGCCAGCAGTTACCTAGCGGGGAGGAACAATGAGCAGTTCTTC. Its translation: CASSYLAGRNNEQFF.

The CDR3 DNA is TGCGCCAGCAGTGATAGGGCCGAGCAGTACTTC. Its translation: CASSDRAEQYF. This rearrangement joins TRBV10-1 to TRBJ2-7; no clear D gene. V was shortened by 3 bases and J by 6 bases, with 6 bases between the two germline ends. In germline, CDR1 is WNHNN, CDR2 SYGVQD (reference sequence). There are 11 residues in the CDR3.

This clonotype was counted many times. The rearrangement links TRBV12-3 or TRBV12-4 to TRBJ2-1; 11 nucleotides line up with TRBD2. The V and J ends lost 2 bases and 5 bases, in that order; junction bases with no gene match: 5. The CDR3 covers 16 residues. CDR3 sequence (DNA): TGTGCCAGCAGTTTAAGGCTAGCGGGAGGTAACAATGAGCAGTTCTTC. It encodes CASSLRLAGGNNEQFF.

The DNA of the CDR3 is TGTGCCAGCAGCTCGGGGGGCGGGATACCACACTACGAGCAGTACTTC. It is translated as CASSSGGGIPHYEQYF. The V gene is TRBV7-9, the J gene TRBJ2-7, with TRBD2 as a possible D gene (7 bases). The CDR3 contains 16 residues. Germline assignment: CDR1 SEHNR and CDR2 FQNEAQ (reference sequence). V lost 4 bases and J 3 bases, leaving 19 bases between the germline ends.

This clonotype was detected ten times or more. The genes are TRBV5-1 and TRBJ1-1, with D possibly being TRBD1 (5 bases). CDR1 is SGHRS and CDR2 is YFSETQ in the germline V gene. The CDR3 covers 12 residues. The V and J ends lost 6 bases and 1 base respectively, with 7 bases between them. The CDR3 DNA is TGCGCCAGCAAGACAGCGAACACTGAAGCTTTCTTT. It specifies CASKTANTEAFF.

The chain joins TRBV12-3 or TRBV12-4 to TRBJ1-5; no clear D. The CDR3 consists of 16 residues. The V gene lost 5 bases and the J gene lost 0 bases, with 14 bases spanning the gap. CDR3 sequence (DNA): TGTGCCAGCAGTCTCGGAGGCCGGGATAGCAATCAGCCCCAGCATTTT. This sequence encodes CASSLGGRDSNQPQHF.

This clonotype was detected only a few times. The chain uses TRBV20-1 and TRBJ2-5; D gene uncertain. This CDR3 comprises 13 residues. Germline CDR1 is DFQATT and CDR2 is SNEGSKA (reference sequence). Between the trimmed V and J ends, which lost 3 bases and 1 base, there was a span of 9 bases. The CDR3 is CSASLTAQETQYF. In DNA form, the CDR3 reads TGCAGTGCTAGTCTTACAGCCCAAGAGACCCAGTACTTC.

This clonotype was detected many times. The chain links TRBV6-1 to TRBJ1-5; 10 bases are shared with TRBD1. V trimming: 3 bases; J trimming: 6 bases; junction bases outside the gene matches: 5. The CDR3 consists of 15 residues. Germline assignment: CDR1 MNHNS and CDR2 SASEGT. CDR3 DNA: TGTGCCAGCAGTGACCAGACAGGGGGCGGTCAGCCCCAGCATTTT. Amino acids: CASSDQTGGGQPQHF.

A remark on this clonotype: In this CDR3 the conserved last residue, phenylalanine or tryptophan, is missing, so a read error is likely. This rearrangement joins TRBV5-4 to TRBJ2-2; 8 bases are shared with TRBD2. Per germline, CDR1 SGHNT and CDR2 YYREEE (reference sequence). The CDR3 consists of 15 residues. V lost 4 bases to trimming and J lost 2 bases; unmatched junction nucleotides: 4. The CDR3 DNA sequence: TGTGCCAGCAGCCCTACTAGCGGAAACACCGGGGAGCTGTTTTAT. The encoded protein is CASSPTSGNTGELFY.

This chain links TRBV9 with TRBJ2-3, with 10 nucleotides matching TRBD1. This CDR3 spans 16 amino acids. Germline V gene data show CDR1 as SGDLS and CDR2 as YYNGEE. J was trimmed by 4 bases and V by 4 bases; bases with no gene match: 9. CDR3 DNA sequence: TGTGCCAGCAGCCCAGGGGGACAGGGGAGCCCAGATACGCAGTATTTT. As protein: CASSPGGQGSPDTQYF.

At least ten counts were recorded for this clonotype. The chain employs TRBV20-1 and TRBJ2-6; D remains unclear. V lost 0 bases to trimming and J lost 4 bases, with 10 bases between them. Germline V lookup: CDR1 DFQATT, CDR2 SNEGSKA (reference sequence). The CDR3 runs to 15 residues. The CDR3 spells CSARELSAGANVLTF. DNA of the CDR3: TGCAGTGCTAGAGAACTGAGCGCCGGGGCCAACGTCCTGACTTTC.

This clonotype was observed a handful of times. V gene TRBV30 combines with J gene TRBJ2-2; 8 bases agree with TRBD2. V shed 1 base, J shed 4 bases, and the junction held 5 bases outside the gene matches. This CDR3 has 15 amino acids. CDR1 is GTSNPN and CDR2 is SVGIG in the germline V gene (reference sequence). The CDR3 region has the DNA TGTGCCTGGAGTGAGCGGGGGCGACTCACCGGGGAGCTGTTTTTT. This codes for CAWSERGRLTGELFF. Combining the CDR3 with reference TRBV30 and TRBJ2-2 gives the whole variable domain SQTIHQWPATLVQPVGSPLSLECTVEGTSNPNLYWYRQAAGRGLQLLFYSVGIGQISSEVPQNLSASRPQDRQFILSSKKLLLSDSGFYLCAWSERGRLTGELFFGEGSRLTVL.

In this sample, this clonotype turned up once. This is likely an artifact of a read error, given a far larger clone one base away. CDR3 DNA sequence: TGTGCCAGCAGAGGCGGGGTGAACTCCTACAATGAGCAGTACTTC. Its protein product is CASRGGVNSYNEQYF. The chain combines TRBV28 with TRBJ2-5; D is possibly TRBD2 (6 bases). V dropped 6 bases and J dropped 11 bases, with 25 bases sitting between them. Germline V gene sequence: CDR1 MDHEN, CDR2 SYDVKM. This CDR3 contains 15 residues.

The V call is TRBV5-5, the J call TRBJ2-3; 12 bases map to TRBD2. Losses at the gene ends were 4 bases for V and 4 bases for J; bases not matched to a gene: 4. CDR3 length equals 15 residues. In germline, CDR1 is SGHKS, CDR2 YYEKEE (reference sequence). This chain's CDR3 is CASSGLAGRADTQYF. CDR3 sequence (DNA): TGTGCCAGCAGCGGACTAGCGGGAAGGGCAGATACGCAGTATTTT. The complete variable domain, with remaining parts taken from reference TRBV5-5 and TRBJ2-3, reads DAGVTQSPTHLIKTRGQQVTLRCSPISGHKSVSWYQQVLGQGPQFIFQYYEKEERGRGNFPDRFSARQFPNYSSELNVNALLLGDSALYLCASSGLAGRADTQYFGPGTRLTVL.